The 9 T cell receptor beta chains in this list originate from one sample, sequenced in a study of T cell repertoires in cytomegalovirus infection. TCRdb re-called the reads through MiXCR, storing one row per CDR3 protein. The data hold 130,000 or so distinct CDR3 sequences, with under 8.5% observed a single time. The sample consisted of PBMCs. The receptors come from a human donor in good health (CMV status not recorded). Some clones in this sample may be carry-over from other donors' samples.

This clonotype has just a few counts. This chain joins TRBV28 and TRBJ2-1; the D gene could be TRBD1 or TRBD2 (5 bases each). Germline V gene data show CDR1 as MDHEN and CDR2 as SYDVKM. Between the trimmed V and J ends, which lost 2 bases and 6 bases, there was a span of 11 bases. The CDR3 contains 14 residues. CDR3: CASSLTGTPNEQFF. CDR3 DNA sequence: TGTGCCAGCAGTTTAACCGGGACGCCCAATGAGCAGTTCTTC. The full variable domain, rest sourced from reference TRBV28 and TRBJ2-1, is DVKVTQSSRYLVKRTGEKVFLECVQDMDHENMFWYRQDPGLGLRLIYFSYDVKMKEKGDIPEGYSVSREKKERFSLILESASTNQTSMYLCASSLTGTPNEQFFGPGTRLTVL.

This clonotype was seen at least ten times. The V and J genes are TRBV7-3 and TRBJ2-5; D gene unclear. CDR3 length equals 12 residues. The germline V gene encodes CDR1 SGHTA and CDR2 FQGTGA. The ends were cut back, 5 bases at V and 6 bases at J, with 10 bases in the middle. The CDR3 DNA reads as TGTGCCAGCAGCCCTAATGGCCAGACCCAGTACTTC. Translated, it gives CASSPNGQTQYF.

This clonotype has ten or more counts. The chain recombines TRBV28 with TRBJ1-2; 7 nucleotides line up with TRBD1. V gave up 4 bases and J gave up 7 bases; unmatched junction bases: 9. Germline CDR1 MDHEN, CDR2 SYDVKM. CDR3 length: 14 amino acids. CDR3 residues: CASSSPQGWAGYTF. The DNA of the CDR3 is TGTGCCAGCAGTTCTCCACAGGGGTGGGCTGGCTACACCTTC.

This clonotype was detected a few times. This rearrangement joins TRBV6-2 or TRBV6-3 to TRBJ2-1; 12 bases fit TRBD2. Germline V lookup: CDR1 MNHEY, CDR2 SVGEGT. V shed 6 bases, J shed 9 bases, and the junction held 12 bases outside the gene matches. The CDR3 has 16 residues. The CDR3 region is CASRSPLAGGRREQFF. The CDR3 DNA follows: TGTGCCAGCAGATCACCCCTAGCGGGGGGGCGTCGTGAGCAGTTCTTC.

The V and J genes are TRBV28 and TRBJ1-6; TRBD1 is a possible D gene (5 bases). V dropped 6 bases and J dropped 8 bases, with 17 bases sitting between them. This CDR3 spans 15 amino acids. The V gene's germline CDR1 is MDHEN and CDR2 SYDVKM. In DNA, the CDR3 is TGTGCCAGCAGGGAGATGTTGGGAGGGGATTCACCCCTCCACTTT. Translated: CASREMLGGDSPLHF.

The rearrangement uses TRBV5-1 and TRBJ2-5; D remains unclear. The germline V gene encodes CDR1 SGHRS and CDR2 YFSETQ. The CDR3 contains 12 residues. The ends were cut back, 6 bases at V and 6 bases at J, with 12 bases in the middle. Written as DNA, the CDR3 is TGCGCCAGCAAAGAGACCGGTCAGACCCAGTACTTC. It encodes CASKETGQTQYF.

The chain carries TRBV3-1 and TRBJ1-6; possible D gene TRBD1, 5 bases. The CDR3 totals 15 residues. The ends were cut back, 1 base at V and 7 bases at J, with 11 bases in the middle. Per the germline V gene, CDR1 is LGHDT and CDR2 is YNNKEL (reference sequence). CDR3 in DNA: TGTGCCAGCAGCCAAGGACAGATCCAGAATTCACCCCTCCACTTT. It translates to CASSQGQIQNSPLHF.

This clonotype was seen at least ten times. The genes are TRBV11-2 and TRBJ2-2, with D perhaps TRBD1 (5 bases). The CDR3 length is 16 residues. Germline CDR1 and CDR2: SGHAT and FQNNGV. Trimming took off 5 bases at V and 4 bases at J, with 17 bases between the two ends. CDR3 sequence (DNA): TGTGCCAGCAGCCTTTGGGCTCGAAGGGGCACCGGGGAGCTGTTTTTT. The encoded protein is CASSLWARRGTGELFF. The variable domain in full, with the rest retrieved from reference TRBV11-2 and TRBJ2-2, is EAGVAQSPRYKIIEKRQSVAFWCNPISGHATLYWYQQILGQGPKLLIQFQNNGVVDDSQLPKDRFSAERLKGVDSTLKIQPAKLEDSAVYLCASSLWARRGTGELFFGEGSRLTVL.

This clonotype appeared many times. The rearrangement uses TRBV7-3 and TRBJ2-3, with D perhaps matching TRBD2 (6 bases). Germline CDR1 is SGHTA and CDR2 is FQGTGA. The CDR3 has 16 amino acids. V gave up 5 bases and J gave up 1 base, with 16 bases separating them. CDR3 nucleotide sequence: TGTGCCAGCAGCCCAGCCGGAGGAGGGGGCACAGATACGCAGTATTTT. It translates to CASSPAGGGGTDTQYF.